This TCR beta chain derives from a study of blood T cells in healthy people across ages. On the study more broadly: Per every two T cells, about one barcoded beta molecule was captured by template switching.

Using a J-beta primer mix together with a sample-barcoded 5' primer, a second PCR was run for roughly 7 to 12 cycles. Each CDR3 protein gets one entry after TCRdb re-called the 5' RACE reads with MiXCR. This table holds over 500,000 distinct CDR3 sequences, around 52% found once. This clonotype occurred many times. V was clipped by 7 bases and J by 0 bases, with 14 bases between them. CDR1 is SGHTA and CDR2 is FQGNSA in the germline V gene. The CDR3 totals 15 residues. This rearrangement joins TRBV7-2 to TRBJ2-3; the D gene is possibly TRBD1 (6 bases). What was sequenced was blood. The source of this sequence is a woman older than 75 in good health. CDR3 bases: TGTGCCAGCATCCCCGGGACACCCAGCACAGATACGCAGTATTTT. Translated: CASIPGTPSTDTQYF.